This T cell receptor (beta chain) is drawn from a study of OX40 agonist ivuxolimab in advanced cancers. Study details: Ivuxolimab is an agonistic anti-OX40 (CD134) antibody, and patients were treated with it. Findings and caveats of the study: The antigen specificity of the peripheral T cells (those that were expanded) was not determined.

Regarding this clone: What it binds is not known.

Only in-frame clones appear in the TCRdb table, and some are missing; sequencing was by immunoSEQ multiplex PCR. Of 43,000 or so clones in the sample, more than 70% were seen once. Blood samples were obtained at baseline, cycle 4 day 1, and cycle 7 day 1. The material sequenced was CD4+ or CD8+ T cells sorted from blood, taken in a trial of the OX40 agonist ivuxolimab. The source is an adult with an advanced solid tumor such as melanoma, head and neck, liver or kidney cancer.

This chain's CDR3 is CSASEGPRRETQYF. The CDR3 DNA is TGCAGCGCCTCGGAGGGGCCCAGGCGGGAGACCCAGTACTTC. V usage is TRBV29-1 and J usage is TRBJ2-5; D is perhaps TRBD2 (6 bases). V was pared by 7 bases and J by 5 bases, with 20 bases between. The CDR3 sequence is 14 residues long. CDR1 SQVTM and CDR2 ANQGSEA come from the germline V gene. Together with reference TRBV29-1 and TRBJ2-5, the CDR3 gives the full variable domain: SAVISQKPSRDICQRGTSLTIQCQVDSQVTMMFWYRQQPGQSLTLIATANQGSEATYESGFVIDKFPISRPNLTFSTLTVSNMSPEDSSIYLCSASEGPRRETQYFGPGTRLLVL.